Listed below are T cell receptor beta chains from one sample, sequenced in a study of response to subunit inactivated influenza vaccine. MiXCR was run by TCRdb on the RT-PCR reads, yielding one entry per CDR3 protein. In the table there are roughly 550,000 distinct CDR3 sequences, under 25% of which are singletons. These data were also reused for a study on T cells expressing NK-cell markers.

The specimen comprised CD4+ T cells sorted from PBMCs, sampled less than 13 days after vaccination. These TCRs come from a man in his forties or fifties who received an inactivated influenza vaccine. Each CDR3 is given with its conserved first and last residue. The order of the fields is D gene, V gene, J gene, clone size, CDR3 DNA, CDR3 protein. D genes are given only for firm matches. The size of a clone is reported for some rows only, either as once, few or many, or as a class for expanded clones.

>.|TRBV28|TRBJ2-1|few
TGTGCCAGCAGTTTAGGTCGTCCGGGGGTGGATGAGCAGTTCTTC
CASSLGRPGVDEQFF
>.|TRBV19|TRBJ1-5|.
TGTGCCAGTAGACCTCAGACGGGGGTCGACGAGGGCCCCCAGCATTTT
CASRPQTGVDEGPQHF
>.|TRBV7-9|TRBJ1-1|few
TGTGCCAGCAGCTTAGGTTCGGGATACACTGAAGCTTTCTTT
CASSLGSGYTEAFF
>.|TRBV5-1|TRBJ1-2|few
TGCGCCAGCAGCTCTACACGAAGCTATGGCTACACCTTC
CASSSTRSYGYTF
>.|TRBV7-8|TRBJ1-1|few
TGTGCCAGCAGCCCTATCACGCCGAACACTGAAGCTTTCTTT
CASSPITPNTEAFF
>.|TRBV5-5|TRBJ2-1|.
TGTGCCTCTTCAGCGCAGGGCAGGGTTCCCCATGAGCAGTTCTTC
CASSAQGRVPHEQFF
>TRBD2|TRBV4-1|TRBJ2-1|.
TGCGCCAGCAGCCGGGTACTAGCGGACTACAATGAGCAGTTCTTC
CASSRVLADYNEQFF
>TRBD1|TRBV5-6|TRBJ2-7|few
TGTGCCAGCAGCTATATCACAGGGGGGTTAGGCGAGCAGTACTTC
CASSYITGGLGEQYF
>.|TRBV11-2|TRBJ2-5|many
TGTGCCAGCAGCCCGGGCCCCCGAATGGGGACCCAGTACTTC
CASSPGPRMGTQYF
>.|TRBV14|TRBJ1-2|.
TGTGCCAGCAGCCAAGGGCGGATCTATGGCTACACCTTC
CASSQGRIYGYTF
>.|TRBV24-1|TRBJ2-1|many
TGTGCCACCAAGTTTCTAGCCTACAATGAGCAGTTCTTC
CATKFLAYNEQFF
>TRBD1|TRBV12-3/TRBV12-4|TRBJ2-1|few
TGTGCCAGCAGGCCATCACAGGGGGCTCCCCCCGTAGAGCAGTTCTTC
CASRPSQGAPPVEQFF
>.|TRBV5-5|TRBJ1-5|.
TGTGCCAGCAGCTTTGGGGTTGGCAATCAGCCCCAGCATTTT
CASSFGVGNQPQHF
>.|TRBV28|TRBJ2-7|.
TGTGCCAGCAGTTTATTGGGTCAGCCCTCCTACGAGCAGTACTTC
CASSLLGQPSYEQYF
>.|TRBV30|TRBJ2-1|.
TGTGCCTCATTAGGGAATGAGCAGTTCTTC
CASLGNEQFF
>.|TRBV6-1|TRBJ2-5|few
TGTGCCAGCAGGAGGACCGACTGGGGAGAGACCCAGTACTTC
CASRRTDWGETQYF
>TRBD1|TRBV11-2|TRBJ2-5|few
TGTGCCAGCAGCTTCCGTCAGACAGGGGGGACCCAGTACTTC
CASSFRQTGGTQYF
>.|TRBV6-1|TRBJ2-1|once
TGTGCCAGCTATGAACAGGGAAGGTATAGTGAGCAGTTCTTC
CASYEQGRYSEQFF